This T cell receptor (beta chain) was sequenced for a study of cytomegalovirus exposure and HLA in healthy donors. Findings and caveats of the study: Later analysis showed TCR association rates varying by HLA locus, highest for DRB1 and lowest for HLA-C. In all likelihood, a cluster of highly shared sequence variants was a sequencing artifact.

To note about this clone: The antigen is undetermined.

PCR used 60 Vbeta primers and 13 Jbeta primers. Some clones are missing from TCRdb's copy, which holds only in-frame ones; the method was immunoSEQ multiplex PCR. Among about 190,000 clones listed, roughly 83% were seen once. The TCR comes from a woman aged 45-60 years in good health and CMV-seronegative. Sequencing used PBMCs.

The CDR3, as DNA: TGCGCCAGCAGCCAAGATGGGACTCGGGACTACGAGCAGTACTTC. Translation gives CASSQDGTRDYEQYF. The chain employs TRBV4-3 and TRBJ2-7; D perhaps matches TRBD2 (6 bases). The V gene lost 0 bases and the J gene lost 3 bases, with 12 bases spanning the gap. CDR1 LGHNA and CDR2 YSLEER come from the germline V gene. The CDR3 consists of 15 residues.